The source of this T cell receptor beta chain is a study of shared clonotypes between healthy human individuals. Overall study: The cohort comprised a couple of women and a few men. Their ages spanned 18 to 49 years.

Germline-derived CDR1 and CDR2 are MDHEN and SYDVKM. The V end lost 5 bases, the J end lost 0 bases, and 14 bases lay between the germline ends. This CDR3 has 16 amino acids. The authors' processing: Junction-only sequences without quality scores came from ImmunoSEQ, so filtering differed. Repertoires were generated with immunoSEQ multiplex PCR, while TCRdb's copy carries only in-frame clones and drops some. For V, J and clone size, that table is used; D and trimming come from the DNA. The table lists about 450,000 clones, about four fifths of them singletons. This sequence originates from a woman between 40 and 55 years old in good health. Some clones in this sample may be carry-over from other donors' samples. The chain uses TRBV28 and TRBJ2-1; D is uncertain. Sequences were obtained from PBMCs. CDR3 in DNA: TGTGCCAGCAGTCCCTCGCGGCTAAGCTCCTACAATGAGCAGTTCTTC. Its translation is CASSPSRLSSYNEQFF.